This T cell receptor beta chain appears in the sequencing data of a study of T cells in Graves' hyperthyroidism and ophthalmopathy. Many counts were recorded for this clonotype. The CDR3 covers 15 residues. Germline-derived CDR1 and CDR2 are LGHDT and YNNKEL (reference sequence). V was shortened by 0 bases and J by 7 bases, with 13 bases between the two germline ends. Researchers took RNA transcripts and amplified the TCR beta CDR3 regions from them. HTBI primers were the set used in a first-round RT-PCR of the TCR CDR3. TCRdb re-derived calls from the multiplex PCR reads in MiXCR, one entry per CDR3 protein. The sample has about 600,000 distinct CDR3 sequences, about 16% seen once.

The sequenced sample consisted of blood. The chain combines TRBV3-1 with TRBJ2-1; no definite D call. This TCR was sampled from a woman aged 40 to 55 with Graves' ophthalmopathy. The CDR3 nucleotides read TGTGCCAGCAGCCAAGAGGGCAGATCAAGAAATGAGCAGTTCTTC. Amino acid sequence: CASSQEGRSRNEQFF.